The T cell receptor (beta chain) under discussion was sequenced for a study of T cell responses to AZD1222 COVID-19 vaccine. About the research overall: Second-dose intervals of approximately 4 or approximately 12 weeks were pooled.

Findings and caveats of the study: Donors were mostly white British, more females; clonal diversity possibly underestimated. Per reports, nearly half of all spike-specific TCRs target regions that are unmutated in variants. The study found Spike-specific TCR breadth and depth rose after two AZD1222 doses.

This clone was detected once. What it binds is unknown. The CDR3 consists of 14 residues. Trimming removed 5 bases from V and 8 bases from J, with 17 bases in between. Germline CDR1 and CDR2: SGHTA and FQGNSA. Assay used: immunoSEQ multiplex PCR; TCRdb lists only in-frame clones, some missing. The table lists over 85,000 clones, 81% of them singletons. V usage is TRBV7-2 and J usage is TRBJ2-3; no clear D. The receptor was derived from an adult in good health. The sequenced sample was peripheral blood, obtained on day 0 of AZD1222 vaccination. As DNA, the CDR3 is TGTGCCAGCAGCCTCGACCCCAGCACCAGTACGCAGTATTTT. Amino acid sequence: CASSLDPSTSTQYF.